Here is one T cell receptor beta chain with its context. Its matching antigen is unknown. Germline V lookup: CDR1 SQVTM, CDR2 ANQGSEA. The CDR3 has 10 amino acids. The ends were cut back, 8 bases at V and 8 bases at J, with 12 bases in the middle. This specimen belongs to a study of cytomegalovirus exposure and HLA in healthy donors. Study in general: The study placed around 85% of its approximately 400 genotyped donors in the Caucasian-associated ancestry cluster. Study-level findings and limits: Solely CMV serostatus was available to characterize immune exposure.

Primers for the PCR totalled 60 Vbeta and 13 Jbeta. The protocol was immunoSEQ multiplex PCR, while the TCRdb copy is restricted to in-frame clones and leaves out a portion. Of 76,000 or so clones listed, about 69% were seen once; the top ten hold about 16%. What was sequenced was PBMCs. The chain has TRBV29-1 and TRBJ1-1; the D is unclear. The TCR originated in a woman aged 40 to 49 in good health and CMV-seropositive. The CDR3 sequence: CSSRPSEAFF. The CDR3 DNA follows: TGCAGCTCCCGTCCCTCCGAAGCTTTCTTT.